A single sample is the source of the 9 T cell receptor beta chains below, sequenced in a study of blood T cell repertoires in COVID-19 (dated by TCRdb to about 2020). The protocol used for the library was the immunoSEQ multiplex PCR assay. In TCRdb, the immuneACCESS table is reduced to in-frame sequences with V and J assigned. These tables do not hold every clone; where another copy was compared, an unresolved V gene accounts for under half, and the others remain unexplained. The sample contains under 50,000 clones, around three quarters of them found a single time. The ten top clones hold 30% to 40% of the sample. The sequenced sample consisted of peripheral blood. The receptors come from a man older than 75 with active or convalescent COVID-19.

This clone has more than one count but fewer than ten. The rearrangement links TRBV7-8 to TRBJ2-7; a weak D match, TRBD2 (5 bases). This CDR3 has 15 residues. Germline V gives CDR1 SGHVS, CDR2 FQNEAQ. Trimming pared 1 base from V and 0 bases from J, leaving 10 bases between. The CDR3 DNA follows: TGTGCCAGCAGCTTAGAGTCGGGGAGCTCCTACGAGCAGTACTTC. Its protein is CASSLESGSSYEQYF.

DNA for the CDR3: TGTGCCAGCAGCTCCGGGACAGACTATGGCTACACCTTC. Amino acid sequence: CASSSGTDYGYTF. This chain links TRBV11-2 with TRBJ1-2; 7 bases agree with TRBD1. There are 13 residues in the CDR3. V lost 4 bases, J lost 3 bases, and 2 bases stayed unmatched. Germline CDR1 is SGHAT and CDR2 is FQNNGV.

This clone was recorded once. The V call is TRBV7-3, the J call TRBJ2-7, with 11 bases aligning to TRBD2. V was pared by 0 bases and J by 3 bases, with 1 base of the junction left unmatched. The CDR3 loop spans 15 amino acids. CDR1 is SGHTA and CDR2 is FQGTGA in the germline V gene. CDR3 in amino acids: CASSLTGTSGYEQYF. Here the CDR3 DNA reads TGTGCCAGCAGCTTAACGGGGACTAGCGGCTACGAGCAGTACTTC.

The chain has TRBV5-6 and TRBJ2-5; TRBD1 is a possible D gene (5 bases). V lost 7 bases to trimming and J lost 2 bases, with 12 bases between them. The CDR3 loop spans 13 amino acids. Germline CDR1 is SGHDT and CDR2 is YYEEEE. The DNA of the CDR3 is TGTGCCAGCTTCGACAGACGACAAGAGACCCAGTACTTC. Translating gives CASFDRRQETQYF.

The chain recombines TRBV11-2 with TRBJ2-7; D call uncertain. The CDR3 has 15 residues. CDR1 is SGHAT, CDR2 FQNNGV, per germline. V was clipped by 1 base and J by 0 bases, with 10 bases between them. Here the CDR3 reads CASSLVAVSSYEQYF. The CDR3 DNA follows: TGTGCCAGCAGCTTAGTGGCAGTAAGCTCCTACGAGCAGTACTTC.

The V gene is TRBV30, the J gene TRBJ2-1, with D possibly TRBD1 on 5 matching bases. CDR1 and CDR2 from the germline V gene are GTSNPN and SVGIG (reference sequence). This CDR3 has 12 amino acids. Trimming removed 1 base at V and 7 bases at J, with 8 bases between. CDR3 nucleotide sequence: TGTGCCTGGAGTGCAGGGTGGAATGAGCAGTTCTTC. It codes for CAWSAGWNEQFF.

The chain employs TRBV4-1 and TRBJ2-7, with 9 bases matching TRBD1. Losses at the gene ends were 1 base for V and 1 base for J; bases not matched to a gene: 2. The germline CDR1 and CDR2 sequences are MGHRA and YSYEKL. The CDR3 contains 15 residues. This chain's CDR3 is CASSQGDRESYEQYF. The CDR3 coding sequence is TGCGCCAGCAGCCAAGGGGACAGGGAATCCTACGAGCAGTACTTC.

V usage is TRBV9 and J usage is TRBJ1-3; 8 bases agree with TRBD1. Germline V gene lookup returns CDR1 SGDLS and CDR2 YYNGEE. Trimming took 4 bases from V and 4 from J; bases not matched to a gene: 7. This CDR3 is 15 amino acids long. CDR3 amino acids: CASSQTGEGGNTIYF. The CDR3 DNA is TGTGCCAGCAGCCAGACAGGGGAAGGGGGAAACACCATATATTTT.

In this sample, this clone is medium-sized. J is TRBJ2-7 and V is TRBV6-5; perhaps TRBD1 as D (5 bases). The length of the CDR3 is 13 residues. Trimming took off 5 bases at V and 8 bases at J, with 16 bases between the two ends. Per the germline V gene, CDR1 is MNHEY and CDR2 is SVGAGI. CDR3: CASSTGPLSQQYF. The CDR3 nucleotides read TGTGCCAGCAGTACAGGACCCCTCTCTCAGCAGTACTTC.